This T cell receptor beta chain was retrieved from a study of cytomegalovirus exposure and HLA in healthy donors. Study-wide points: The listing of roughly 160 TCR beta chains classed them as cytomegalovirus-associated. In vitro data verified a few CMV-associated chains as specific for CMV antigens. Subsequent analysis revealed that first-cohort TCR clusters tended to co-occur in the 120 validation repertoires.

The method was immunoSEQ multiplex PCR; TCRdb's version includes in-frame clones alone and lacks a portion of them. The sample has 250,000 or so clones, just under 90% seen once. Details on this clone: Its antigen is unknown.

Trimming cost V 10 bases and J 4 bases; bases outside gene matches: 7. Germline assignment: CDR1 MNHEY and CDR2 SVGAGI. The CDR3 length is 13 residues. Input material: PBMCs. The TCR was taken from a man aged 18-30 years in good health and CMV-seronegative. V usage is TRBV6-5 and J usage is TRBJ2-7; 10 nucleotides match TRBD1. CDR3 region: CATLGTGAYEQYF. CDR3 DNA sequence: TGTGCCACCTTGGGGACAGGGGCTTACGAGCAGTACTTC.